The rows below give T cell receptor beta chains drawn from one sample of a study of blood T cell repertoires in COVID-19. Clones were read by immunoSEQ multiplex PCR, and TCRdb kept only the in-frame ones, dropping some. The data contain tens of thousands of clones, around 88% of them singletons. The sequenced sample was peripheral blood. Receptors were obtained from a man in his sixties with acute or convalescent COVID-19. CDR3s include the opening cysteine and the closing phenylalanine or tryptophan. Fields, in order: J gene, D gene, clone size, V gene, CDR3 DNA, CDR3 protein. The D gene is left open where the match is weak. Part of the rows lack a size; the others show once, few, many or a class for expanded clones.

TRBJ2-2,TRBD1,once,TRBV2,TGTGCCAGCAGTGAATATCCGGCCGGCAGGGGGCAAGCCGGGGAGCTGTTTTTT,CASSEYPAGRGQAGELFF
TRBJ1-2,-,-,TRBV5-1,TGCGCCAGCAGCTTGGGGGTAAACAGAATTTCTAACTATGGCTACACCTTC,CASSLGVNRISNYGYTF
TRBJ1-5,-,-,TRBV2,TGTGCCAGCATCCCGAACAGTCCGATTGGCAATCAGCCCCAGCATTTT,CASIPNSPIGNQPQHF
TRBJ2-5,-,-,TRBV6-2/TRBV6-3,TGTGCCAGCAGTTACAGAGGGGGTACATCGCATACGCAAGAGACCCAGTACTTC,CASSYRGGTSHTQETQYF
TRBJ1-1,TRBD1,few,TRBV27,TGTGCCAGCAGTGACAGGGACGTGAACACTGAAGCTTTCTTT,CASSDRDVNTEAFF
TRBJ1-1,-,-,TRBV7-9,TGTGCCAGCAGCGAGCACCCGGCGGGGGTGAACACTGAAGCTTTCTTT,CASSEHPAGVNTEAFF
TRBJ1-2,TRBD1,-,TRBV6-2/TRBV6-3,TGTGCCAGCAGTTACTCGGGACAGACCTATGGCTACACCTTC,CASSYSGQTYGYTF
TRBJ1-2,TRBD1,-,TRBV5-4,TGTGCCAGCAGCTTGGGGGACAGTCTCATGGGCTACACCTTC,CASSLGDSLMGYTF
TRBJ1-1,-,-,TRBV7-3,TGTGCCAGCAGCTCCCGGTCGAGAGAACTTCTTATGAACACTGAAGCTTTCTTT,CASSSRSRELLMNTEAFF
TRBJ1-1,TRBD1,-,TRBV10-1,TGCGCCAGCAGTGACTCCCGACAGGGTTGGACTGAAGCTTTCTTT,CASSDSRQGWTEAFF
TRBJ2-1,TRBD1,-,TRBV30,TGTGCCTGGGGGGACAGGGGCATCAATGAGCAGTTCTTC,CAWGDRGINEQFF
TRBJ2-7,TRBD2,-,TRBV13,TGTGCCAGCAGCCCCATCGGAGCGGGGGCCCTCTACGAGCAGTACTTC,CASSPIGAGALYEQYF
TRBJ2-1,TRBD1,-,TRBV3-1/TRBV3-2,TGTGCCAGCAGCCAAGCGGACAGGGGGATTTACAATGAGCAGTTCTTC,CASSQADRGIYNEQFF
TRBJ2-3,-,-,TRBV5-5,TGTGCCAGCAGCTTGGAAAGTGGCGGAGGTTTAGCAGATACGCAGTATTTT,CASSLESGGGLADTQYF
TRBJ2-7,TRBD2,-,TRBV28,TGTGCCAGCAGTGTAGCGGGCGAGCAGTACTTC,CASSVAGEQYF
TRBJ1-6,-,few,TRBV27,TGTGCCAGCAGTTTACAGGGCAATGCATCACCCCTCCACTTT,CASSLQGNASPLHF
TRBJ1-1,TRBD1,-,TRBV28,TGTGCCAGCAGCCTAAGTCCCGGGACAGGGTTTAGGAAGGCTTTCTTT,CASSLSPGTGFRKAFF